The present T cell receptor (beta chain) was sequenced within a study of a mutant IDH1 vaccine in newly diagnosed glioma. Produced via immunoSEQ multiplex PCR; TCRdb's table is partial and in-frame only. The table lists just over 65,000 clones, 84% of them singletons. Time point described: week 23, last vaccination. Every single dose of the vaccine, 300 ug of mutant IDH1 20-mer peptide, came with topical imiquimod. Every donor had a new WHO grade 3 or 4 astrocytoma that was IDH1-mutant, with loss of nuclear ATRX. As for this clone: The antigen remains undetermined.

The receptor was isolated from a man between 18 and 29 years old with glioma. The sequencing here drew on PBMCs, taken from a glioma patient whose treatment included an IDH1 peptide vaccine.

CDR3 protein: CASSALSGGSNTGELFF. The CDR3 DNA sequence: TGTGCCAGCAGTGCCTTAAGCGGGGGGTCGAACACCGGGGAGCTGTTTTTT. The chain links TRBV6-1 to TRBJ2-2; 9 nucleotides line up with TRBD2. V lost 4 bases to trimming and J lost 0 bases; unmatched junction nucleotides: 6. The length of the CDR3 is 17 residues. Germline CDR1 is MNHNS and CDR2 is SASEGT.